Shown below are 24 T cell receptor beta chains from a single sample sequenced in a study of T cell responses to AZD1222 COVID-19 vaccine. Data came from immunoSEQ multiplex PCR; TCRdb stores just in-frame clones and leaves some out. The sample gives nearly 110,000 clones, around 90% of which show up once; about 5% is in the top ten. The specimen was peripheral blood, collected 28 days after the second AZD1222 dose. These TCRs come from an adult who received the AZD1222 COVID-19 vaccine.

This chain connects TRBV4-2 to TRBJ1-1; D uncertain. V lost 0 bases and J lost 4, with 9 bases in between. From germline, CDR1 is LGHNA and CDR2 YNFKEQ. The CDR3 sequence is 14 residues long. CDR3 sequence reads: CASSQDLAGTEAFF. The CDR3 DNA sequence: TGTGCCAGCAGCCAAGATTTGGCTGGCACTGAAGCTTTCTTT.

This sequence joins TRBV19 and TRBJ1-3, with a weak D call TRBD1 (5 bases). CDR1 is LNHDA and CDR2 is SQIVND in the germline V gene (reference sequence). The CDR3 loop spans 16 amino acids. Trimming removed 4 bases at V and 7 bases at J, with 20 bases between. CDR3 loop: CASSTPFFFGGNTIYF. The CDR3 coding sequence is TGTGCCAGTAGTACCCCTTTCTTCTTCGGGGGTAACACCATATATTTT.

The J gene is TRBJ2-7, the V gene TRBV7-2; D may be TRBD1 (6 bases). CDR1 and CDR2 (germline): SGHTA, FQGNSA. Trimming shortened V by 6 bases and J by 2 bases, and 8 bases separated the two germline ends. This CDR3 is built from 12 residues. The CDR3 reads CASRQGPYEQYF. CDR3 nucleotides: TGTGCCAGCAGACAGGGCCCCTACGAGCAGTACTTC.

J is TRBJ1-1 and V is TRBV14; D unclear. The V and J ends lost 4 bases and 4 bases respectively, with 16 bases between them. Germline V gene lookup returns CDR1 SGHDN and CDR2 FVKESK. The CDR3 has 15 residues. The chain's CDR3 is CASSPRTSSFTEAFF. DNA of the CDR3: TGTGCCAGCAGCCCCAGAACTTCCAGCTTCACTGAAGCTTTCTTT.

The rearrangement joins TRBV3-1 (or the pseudogene TRBV3-2) to TRBJ2-5; D might be TRBD2 (5 bases). The germline V gene encodes CDR1 LGHDT and CDR2 YNNKEL (reference sequence). The CDR3 is 16 residues long. V dropped 0 bases and J dropped 2 bases, with 13 bases sitting between them. The CDR3 DNA follows: TGTGCCAGCAGCCAAGAGGCGAGAGGGTGGCAAGAGACCCAGTACTTC. Translating gives CASSQEARGWQETQYF.

V usage is TRBV6-4 and J usage is TRBJ2-1, with 7 bases fitting TRBD1. The V and J ends lost 4 bases and 4 bases, in that order; junction bases with no gene match: 7. The length of the CDR3 is 15 residues. Germline lookup yields CDR1 MRHNA and CDR2 SNTAGT. CDR3 sequence reads: CASSVKGGSYNEQFF. In DNA, the CDR3 is TGTGCCAGCAGTGTTAAAGGGGGCAGTTACAATGAGCAGTTCTTC.

The gene calls are TRBV3-1 (or the pseudogene TRBV3-2) and TRBJ2-7; 9 bases agree with TRBD1. CDR3 length: 14 amino acids. Germline V gene sequence: CDR1 LGHDT, CDR2 YNNKEL (reference sequence). J was trimmed by 6 bases and V by 4 bases; bases with no gene match: 7. The CDR3 DNA reads as TGTGCCAGCAGCCCCGGGACAGGGTCCACCGAGCAGTACTTC. Its translation: CASSPGTGSTEQYF.

The chain couples TRBV3-1 (or the pseudogene TRBV3-2) to TRBJ1-6; the D is unclear. The germline gives CDR1 LGHDT, CDR2 YNNKEL (reference sequence). The ends were cut back, 0 bases at V and 9 bases at J, with 9 bases in the middle. The CDR3 contains 14 residues. This chain's CDR3 is CASSQDQGSSPLHF. CDR3 DNA sequence: TGTGCCAGCAGCCAAGATCAAGGGTCTTCACCCCTCCACTTT.

The chain is built from TRBV6-2 or TRBV6-3 and TRBJ1-1; 7 bases are a match to TRBD1. CDR3 length: 18 residues. V lost 0 bases, J lost 6 bases, and 16 bases stayed unmatched. Per germline, CDR1 MNHEY and CDR2 SVGEGT. The CDR3 loop is CASSYSGRRGGGASEAFF. In DNA, the CDR3 is TGTGCCAGCAGTTACTCCGGTCGGAGGGGAGGGGGCGCCTCTGAAGCTTTCTTT.

The rearrangement uses TRBV4-2 and TRBJ2-2; maybe TRBD2 (6 bases). V dropped 3 bases and J dropped 5 bases, with 19 bases sitting between them. This CDR3 comprises 17 residues. Looked up from germline, CDR1 is LGHNA and CDR2 is YNFKEQ. The CDR3 region is CASSQATGGRATGELFF. CDR3 DNA: TGTGCCAGCAGCCAGGCGACCGGGGGTCGGGCAACCGGGGAGCTGTTTTTT.

In DNA form, the CDR3 reads TGTGCCAGTAGTATGGACAGGGGCCAAGAGACCCAGTACTTC. Translating gives CASSMDRGQETQYF. The rearrangement uses TRBV19 and TRBJ2-5, with 9 bases that match TRBD1. Germline assignment: CDR1 LNHDA and CDR2 SQIVND (reference sequence). Germline trimming cut 3 bases from V and 1 base from J; bases unmatched to any gene: 0. This CDR3 is built from 14 residues.

This CDR3 reads CASSPGGALQPQHF. CDR3 nucleotide sequence: TGTGCCAGCAGCCCAGGGGGGGCGCTGCAGCCCCAGCATTTT. The V gene is TRBV7-2, the J gene TRBJ1-5; TRBD1 aligns across 7 bases. The CDR3 runs to 14 residues. Looked up from germline, CDR1 is SGHTA and CDR2 is FQGNSA. J gave up 7 bases and V 5 bases, and 8 bases lay outside the gene matches.

The genes are TRBV5-1 and TRBJ1-4; no reliable D call. CDR1 SGHRS and CDR2 YFSETQ come from the germline V gene. V was trimmed by 2 bases and J by 4 bases, leaving 6 bases between them. The CDR3 runs to 13 residues. The DNA for the CDR3 is TGCGCCAGCAGCTTCGCCAGTAATGAAAAACTGTTTTTT. It specifies CASSFASNEKLFF.

The V gene is TRBV5-4, the J gene TRBJ2-3; no clear D gene. With 7 bases removed from V and 0 bases from J, the gap between germline ends came to 15 bases. The length of the CDR3 is 15 residues. Per the germline V gene, CDR1 is SGHNT and CDR2 is YYREEE (reference sequence). This chain's CDR3 is CASGYETPSTDTQYF. CDR3 DNA: TGTGCCAGCGGCTACGAAACCCCTAGCACAGATACGCAGTATTTT.

This chain uses TRBV24-1 with TRBJ2-7; 9 nucleotides agree with TRBD1. This CDR3 region has 12 residues. The V and J ends lost 11 bases and 5 bases, in that order; junction bases with no gene match: 6. Germline assignment: CDR1 KGHDR and CDR2 SFDVKD. The CDR3 DNA reads as TGTGCCATCGGACAGGGGCACGACGAGCAGTACTTC. This gives the protein CAIGQGHDEQYF.

The rearrangement joins TRBV7-9 to TRBJ1-1; a possible D gene is TRBD1 (5 bases). Germline values: CDR1 SEHNR, CDR2 FQNEAQ (reference sequence). V was shortened by 2 bases and J by 3 bases, with 10 bases between the two germline ends. The CDR3 has 14 residues. CDR3 coding DNA: TGTGCCAGCAGCTTACCTACAGGTGACACTGAAGCTTTCTTT. Translation gives CASSLPTGDTEAFF.

This clone was seen just once. The V and J genes are TRBV5-4 and TRBJ1-2, with 7 bases that match TRBD1. Unmatched junction bases numbered 12, after V lost 5 bases and J lost 8 bases. Looked up from germline, CDR1 is SGHNT and CDR2 is YYREEE (reference sequence). The CDR3 is made up of 14 amino acids. CDR3 amino acids: CASRRGQLENGYTF. The CDR3, as DNA: TGTGCCAGCAGGCGGGGACAGTTGGAAAACGGCTACACCTTC.

The genes are TRBV15 and TRBJ2-1; 11 nucleotides match TRBD2. V trimming: 5 bases; J trimming: 5 bases; junction bases outside the gene matches: 8. The CDR3 is 16 amino acids. Germline lookup yields CDR1 LNHNV and CDR2 YYDKDF (reference sequence). The CDR3 is CATSPRLAGNNNEQFF. The CDR3 region has the DNA TGTGCCACCAGCCCTCGACTAGCGGGGAATAACAATGAGCAGTTCTTC.

This clone appeared a few times. The chain combines TRBV4-2 with TRBJ2-7; TRBD1 matches at 8 bases. Germline V gene lookup returns CDR1 LGHNA and CDR2 YNFKEQ. Germline trimming cut 5 bases from V and 0 bases from J; bases unmatched to any gene: 6. This CDR3 comprises 15 residues. The CDR3 region is CASSGGTGDSYEQYF. CDR3 sequence (DNA): TGTGCCAGCAGCGGGGGGACAGGAGACTCCTACGAGCAGTACTTC.

This chain links TRBV27 with TRBJ1-5, with D perhaps matching TRBD1 (6 bases). The CDR3 spans 15 residues. V was cut by 3 bases and J by 4 bases, with 13 bases left in between. Germline V gene sequence: CDR1 MNHEY, CDR2 SMNVEV (reference sequence). This CDR3 is CASSFSTGRNQPQHF. Here the CDR3 DNA reads TGTGCCAGCAGTTTTAGTACAGGGAGGAATCAGCCCCAGCATTTT.

V gene TRBV20-1 combines with J gene TRBJ2-3; D unresolved. The germline V and J ends were trimmed by 6 bases and 4 bases, with 2 bases remaining between them. The CDR3 spans 9 residues. Germline CDR1 is DFQATT and CDR2 is SNEGSKA (reference sequence). CDR3 protein: CSASDTQYF. The CDR3 DNA is TGCAGTGCCTCAGATACGCAGTATTTT.

V is TRBV29-1 and J is TRBJ2-3; D is undetermined. Germline CDR1 reads SQVTM; CDR2 reads ANQGSEA. The CDR3 has 13 amino acids. V lost 8 bases to trimming and J lost 0 bases, with 12 bases between them. The CDR3 protein is CSLSIDSTDTQYF. CDR3 DNA: TGCAGCCTCTCTATTGATAGCACAGATACGCAGTATTTT.

V usage is TRBV5-4 and J usage is TRBJ2-7; D is perhaps TRBD1 or TRBD2 (6 bases each). Trimming shortened V by 4 bases and J by 0 bases, and 20 bases separated the two germline ends. Germline CDR1 SGHNT, CDR2 YYREEE (reference sequence). The CDR3 spans 17 residues. CDR3 in amino acids: CASSRGGGPLASYEQYF. The CDR3 DNA reads as TGTGCCAGCAGCCGGGGTGGGGGGCCTCTAGCCTCCTACGAGCAGTACTTC.

The chain recombines TRBV7-6 with TRBJ1-5; weak D call: TRBD1 (5 bases). Germline-derived CDR1 and CDR2 are SGHVS and FNYEAQ. V lost 1 base and J lost 2, with 12 bases in between. The CDR3 sequence is 16 residues long. Written as DNA, the CDR3 is TGTGCCAGCAGCTTAGGGGGGACTGTCGGCAATCAGCCCCAGCATTTT. Its translation: CASSLGGTVGNQPQHF.